This entry lists 22 T cell receptor beta chains sequenced from one sample in a study of cytomegalovirus exposure and HLA in healthy donors (dated by TCRdb to between 2016 and 2019). The library was built by means of the immunoSEQ multiplex PCR assay. For the multiplex PCR, a mixture combining 60 forward primers for TCR Vbeta segments and 13 reverse primers for TCR Jbeta segments was used. TCRdb's version of the immuneACCESS table is confined to in-frame rearrangements and falls short of the full clone set. An unresolved V gene accounts for under half of the shortfall where checked; the remainder is of unknown origin. The sample profile shows about 130,000 clones; just over 70% of them were found once. Approximately 2.6% of the sample rests with the top ten. The sample taken for sequencing was PBMCs. The receptors were gathered from a woman aged 55 to 70 in good health and CMV-seropositive.

The V gene is TRBV19, the J gene TRBJ2-1, with D possibly being TRBD1 (5 bases). The CDR3 has 17 amino acids. The germline CDR1 and CDR2 sequences are LNHDA and SQIVND (reference sequence). Trimming left V 2 bases short and J 0 bases short, with 14 bases between. The CDR3 sequence: CASSITSRESSYNEQFF. The DNA of the CDR3 is TGTGCCAGTAGTATAACTTCCAGGGAAAGCTCCTACAATGAGCAGTTCTTC.

V is TRBV27 and J is TRBJ2-7; D remains ambiguous. The germline CDR1 and CDR2 sequences are MNHEY and SMNVEV (reference sequence). V lost 6 bases, J lost 3 bases, and 6 bases lay in between. The CDR3 has 11 residues. This CDR3 reads CASRSYYEQYF. For the CDR3, the DNA is TGTGCCAGCAGGAGTTACTACGAGCAGTACTTC.

The rearrangement uses TRBV21-1 and TRBJ1-6; the DNA was not compared with TRBD1, the D call given in the table. TRBV21-1 is a known pseudogene. The CDR3 extends over 20 amino acids. CDR3 region: CASTIQSSGTVSSYNSPLHF. The CDR3 DNA reads as TGTGCCAGCACCATCCAGAGCTCCGGGACAGTCAGCTCCTATAATTCACCCCTCCACTTT.

V gene TRBV7-3 combines with J gene TRBJ2-7; tentative D call: TRBD2 (6 bases). This CDR3 is 13 amino acids long. The germline V gene encodes CDR1 SGHTA and CDR2 FQGTGA. V was clipped by 1 base and J by 7 bases, with 11 bases between them. In nucleotides, the CDR3 is TGTGCCAGCAGCTTAATAGGGAGGAAAGAGCAGTACTTC. This gives the protein CASSLIGRKEQYF. Supplemented by reference TRBV7-3 and TRBJ2-7, the full variable domain reads GAGVSQTPSNKVTEKGKYVELRCDPISGHTALYWYRQSLGQGPEFLIYFQGTGAADDSGLPNDRFFAVRPEGSVSTLKIQRTERGDSAVYLCASSLIGRKEQYFGPGTRLTVT.

This sequence joins TRBV19 and TRBJ1-5; the D is unclear. Germline V lookup: CDR1 LNHDA, CDR2 SQIVND (reference sequence). Trimming left V 5 bases short and J 5 bases short, with 16 bases between. CDR3 length equals 15 residues. CDR3 in DNA: TGTGCCAGTAGTCTTTATAGCGGGGATGATCAGCCCCAGCATTTT. It translates to CASSLYSGDDQPQHF.

The chain joins TRBV27 to TRBJ2-7; D ambiguous. The V end was cut by 4 bases, the J end by 3 bases, with 4 bases between. CDR3 size: 11 residues. The germline gives CDR1 MNHEY, CDR2 SMNVEV (reference sequence). CDR3 DNA: TGTGCCAGCAGTTACATCTACGAGCAGTACTTC. Amino acids: CASSYIYEQYF.

This chain links TRBV10-2 with TRBJ1-1; 7 bases agree with TRBD1. The CDR3 is 15 residues long. The J segment lost 0 bases and the V segment lost 6 bases, leaving 7 bases of the junction unmatched. Per germline, CDR1 WSHSY and CDR2 SAAADI. CDR3 sequence (DNA): TGCGCCAGCAGGCAAGGGACAGCCATGAACACTGAAGCTTTCTTT. Its protein product is CASRQGTAMNTEAFF.

This chain connects TRBV6-5 to TRBJ1-2, with D perhaps TRBD1 (5 bases). CDR1 is MNHEY and CDR2 is SVGAGI in the germline V gene. This CDR3 region has 15 residues. Deletions cut 1 base from V and 2 bases from J, with 11 bases between. CDR3 sequence reads: CASSYWRDWNYGYTF. CDR3 DNA: TGTGCCAGCAGTTACTGGAGGGACTGGAACTATGGCTACACCTTC.

This chain joins TRBV6-1 and TRBJ1-2, with 9 bases aligning to TRBD1. J was trimmed by 4 bases and V by 3 bases; bases with no gene match: 9. The germline V gene encodes CDR1 MNHNS and CDR2 SASEGT. CDR3 length: 16 residues. The CDR3 is CASSEAQGARVYGYTF. CDR3 DNA sequence: TGTGCCAGCAGTGAGGCACAGGGGGCGCGAGTCTATGGCTACACCTTC.

The chain recombines TRBV7-3 with TRBJ1-1; no reliable D call. The CDR3 covers 13 residues. Trimming cost V 5 bases and J 1 base, with 8 bases left between them. Looked up from germline, CDR1 is SGHTA and CDR2 is FQGTGA. CDR3 nucleotides: TGTGCCAGCAGCGAGGGCACGAACACTGAAGCTTTCTTT. Residues: CASSEGTNTEAFF.

The gene calls are TRBV4-1 and TRBJ1-1, with a weak D call TRBD1 (5 bases). Germline V gene lookup returns CDR1 MGHRA and CDR2 YSYEKL. This CDR3 has 16 residues. The V gene lost 4 bases and the J gene lost 5 bases, with 20 bases spanning the gap. The CDR3, as DNA: TGCGCCAGCAGCCCACGGGGGGGGGAATTGGTTACTGAAGCTTTCTTT. Amino acid sequence: CASSPRGGELVTEAFF.

The V and J genes are TRBV5-6 and TRBJ1-1, with a tentative D call TRBD1 (5 bases). Germline V gene sequence: CDR1 SGHDT, CDR2 YYEEEE. V was trimmed by 0 bases and J by 5 bases, leaving 8 bases between them. This CDR3 has 13 amino acids. The DNA of the CDR3 is TGTGCCAGCAGCTTGGGGGGGGGAACTGAAGCTTTCTTT. Translation: CASSLGGGTEAFF.

This clone has only one observation. CDR3 nucleotides: TGTGCCAGCACCGGAGAGGCGACTTTTAATTCACCCCTCCACTTT. This encodes CASTGEATFNSPLHF. This sequence joins TRBV6-1 and TRBJ1-6, with D unclear. The V gene's germline CDR1 is MNHNS and CDR2 SASEGT. The CDR3 runs to 15 residues. V lost 7 bases and J lost 6, with 16 bases in between.

The chain employs TRBV6-5 and TRBJ1-1, with TRBD1 matching over 7 bases. The CDR3 extends over 15 amino acids. CDR1 and CDR2 from the germline V gene are MNHEY and SVGAGI. V dropped 4 bases and J dropped 0; count of bases not matched to a gene: 5. CDR3 protein: CASSWTGTVNTEAFF. DNA of the CDR3: TGTGCCAGCAGTTGGACCGGGACAGTGAACACTGAAGCTTTCTTT.

This chain joins TRBV27 and TRBJ2-1, with a possible D match to TRBD2 (6 bases). V lost 8 bases and J lost 8, with 16 bases in between. This CDR3 spans 13 amino acids. CDR1 MNHEY and CDR2 SMNVEV come from the germline V gene (reference sequence). In nucleotides, the CDR3 is TGTGCCAGCGCTGGCGGGGTAATCGATGAGCAGTTCTTC. This gives the protein CASAGGVIDEQFF.

This clone occurred a few times. V usage is TRBV6-5 and J usage is TRBJ1-5, with 11 bases that match TRBD1. Germline-derived CDR1 and CDR2 are MNHEY and SVGAGI. This CDR3 has 16 amino acids. Trimming took 4 bases from V and 4 from J; bases not matched to a gene: 6. This CDR3 reads CASSFGQGAGNQPQHF. The CDR3 DNA reads TGTGCCAGCAGTTTCGGACAGGGGGCAGGTAATCAGCCCCAGCATTTT.

The rearrangement joins TRBV7-2 to TRBJ2-7; D ambiguous. Germline-derived CDR1 and CDR2 are SGHTA and FQGNSA. Trimming removed 5 bases at V and 4 bases at J, with 12 bases between. This CDR3 has 13 amino acids. CDR3 sequence reads: CASSPDKVYEQYF. CDR3 nucleotides: TGTGCCAGCAGCCCCGACAAGGTATACGAGCAGTACTTC. Combining the CDR3 with reference TRBV7-2 and TRBJ2-7 gives the whole variable domain GAGVSQSPSNKVTEKGKDVELRCDPISGHTALYWYRQSLGQGLEFLIYFQGNSAPDKSGLPSDRFSAERTGGSVSTLTIQRTQQEDSAVYLCASSPDKVYEQYFGPGTRLTVT.

V gene TRBV7-9 combines with J gene TRBJ1-1, with D hard to call. Trimming stripped 5 bases from V and 0 bases from J, with 13 bases between. The CDR3 covers 15 residues. Germline V lookup: CDR1 SEHNR, CDR2 FQNEAQ (reference sequence). CDR3 in DNA: TGTGCCAGCAGCCAGTGGCGGGAGATGAACACTGAAGCTTTCTTT. It yields the protein CASSQWREMNTEAFF.

The chain has TRBV12-5 and TRBJ1-1; 8 bases are shared with TRBD1. Germline lookup yields CDR1 LGHNT and CDR2 FRNRAP. CDR3 length equals 15 residues. The V segment lost 6 bases and the J segment 4 bases; nucleotides outside the gene matches: 10. The DNA of the CDR3 is TGTGCTAGTGGGGGGCGACAGGGGCAGGCCACTGAAGCTTTCTTT. Protein product: CASGGRQGQATEAFF.

The chain uses TRBV18 and TRBJ1-4; D gene uncertain. CDR3 size: 14 residues. Per germline, CDR1 KGHSH and CDR2 LQKENI. The V gene lost 3 bases and the J gene lost 8 bases, with 13 bases spanning the gap. CDR3 nucleotide sequence: TGTGCCAGCTCACCCATTGAGGGTGGCGAAAAACTGTTTTTT. Translating it yields CASSPIEGGEKLFF.

The rearrangement joins TRBV6-1 to TRBJ1-5, with TRBD1 as a possible D gene (6 bases). Germline assignment: CDR1 MNHNS and CDR2 SASEGT. V was shortened by 5 bases and J by 3 bases, with 14 bases between the two germline ends. This CDR3 spans 15 amino acids. The CDR3 loop is CASSFDRLNNQPQHF. The CDR3 bases are TGTGCCAGCAGTTTCGACAGGTTGAACAATCAGCCCCAGCATTTT.

The chain recombines TRBV25-1 with TRBJ2-7; D might be TRBD1 (5 bases). The germline CDR1 and CDR2 sequences are MGHDK and SYGVNS. V lost 4 bases and J lost 6, with 13 bases in between. The CDR3 consists of 13 residues. The chain's CDR3 is CASSASTGAEQYF. CDR3 coding DNA: TGTGCCAGCAGTGCTTCTACAGGTGCCGAGCAGTACTTC.